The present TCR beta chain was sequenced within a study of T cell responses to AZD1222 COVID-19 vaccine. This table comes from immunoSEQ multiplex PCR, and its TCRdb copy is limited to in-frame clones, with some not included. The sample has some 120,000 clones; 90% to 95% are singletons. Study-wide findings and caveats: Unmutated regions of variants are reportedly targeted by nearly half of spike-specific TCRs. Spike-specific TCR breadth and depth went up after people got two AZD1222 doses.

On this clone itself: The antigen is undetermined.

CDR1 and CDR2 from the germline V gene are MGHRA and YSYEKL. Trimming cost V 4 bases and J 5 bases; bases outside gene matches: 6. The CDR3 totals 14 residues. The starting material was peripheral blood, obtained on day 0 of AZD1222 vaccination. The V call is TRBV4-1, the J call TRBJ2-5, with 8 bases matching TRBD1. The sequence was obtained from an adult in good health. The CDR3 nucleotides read TGCGCCAGCAGCCCAGGACAGGGAACGGAGACCCAGTACTTC. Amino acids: CASSPGQGTETQYF.